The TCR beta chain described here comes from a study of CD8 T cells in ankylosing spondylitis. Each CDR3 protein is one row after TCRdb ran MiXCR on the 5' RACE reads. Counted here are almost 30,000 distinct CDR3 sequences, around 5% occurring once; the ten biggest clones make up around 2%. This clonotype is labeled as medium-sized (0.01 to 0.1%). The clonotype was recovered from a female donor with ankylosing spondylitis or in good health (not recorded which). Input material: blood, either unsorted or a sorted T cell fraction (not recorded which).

CDR3 in amino acids: CASSVSGTDTQYF. The DNA for the CDR3 is TGTGCCAGCAGCGTGTCCGGCACAGATACGCAGTATTTT. The rearrangement joins TRBV9 to TRBJ2-3; D gene ambiguous. The CDR3 extends over 13 amino acids. V was trimmed by 2 bases and J by 1 base, leaving 5 bases between them. Per germline, CDR1 SGDLS and CDR2 YYNGEE.